This T cell receptor beta chain was captured by sequencing in a study of blood T cell repertoires in COVID-19. Study processing details: By means of reference gene primer amplification, nucleated cell counts were estimated. Sequencing was performed with immunoSEQ multiplex PCR; in TCRdb, only in-frame clones are kept and a portion is missing. V and J calls and clone size are as listed in that table; D and trimming were resolved from the DNA. Altogether approximately 300,000 clones are present, 90% being singletons, with the ten largest covering about 4.5%. Material for sequencing was PBMCs or T cells enriched from blood (not recorded which). This receptor was obtained from a young woman with acute COVID-19.

In DNA form, the CDR3 reads TGTGCCAGCACGTCCTATAGCACAGATACGCAGTATTTT. Amino acid sequence: CASTSYSTDTQYF. This rearrangement joins TRBV6-5 to TRBJ2-3, with D uncertain. V was pared by 7 bases and J by 0 bases, with 8 bases between. Germline lookup yields CDR1 MNHEY and CDR2 SVGAGI. There are 13 residues in the CDR3.